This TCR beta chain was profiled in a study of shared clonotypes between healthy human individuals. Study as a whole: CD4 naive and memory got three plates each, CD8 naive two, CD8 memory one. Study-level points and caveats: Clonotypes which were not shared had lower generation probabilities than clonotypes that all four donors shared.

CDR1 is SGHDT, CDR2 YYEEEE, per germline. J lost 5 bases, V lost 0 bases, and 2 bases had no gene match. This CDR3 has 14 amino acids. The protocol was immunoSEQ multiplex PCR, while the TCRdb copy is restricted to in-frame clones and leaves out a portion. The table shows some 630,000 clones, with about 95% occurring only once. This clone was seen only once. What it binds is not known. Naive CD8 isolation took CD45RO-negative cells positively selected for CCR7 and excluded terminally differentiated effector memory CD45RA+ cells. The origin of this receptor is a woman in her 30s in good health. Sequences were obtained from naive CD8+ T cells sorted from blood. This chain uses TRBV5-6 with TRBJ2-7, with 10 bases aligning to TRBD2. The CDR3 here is CASSLGGTSDEQYF. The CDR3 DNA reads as TGTGCCAGCAGCTTGGGGGGGACTAGCGACGAGCAGTACTTC.